Listed below are T cell receptor beta chains from one sample, sequenced in a study of T cell responses to AZD1222 COVID-19 vaccine. Clones were read by immunoSEQ multiplex PCR, and TCRdb kept only the in-frame ones, dropping some. The sample carries 60,000 to 70,000 clones, less than 90% recorded once. The source was peripheral blood, collected on day 0 of AZD1222 vaccination. The receptors shown here come from an adult in good health. The CDR3 runs from the conserved cysteine through the conserved F or W. Each record gives: CDR3 protein, CDR3 DNA, D gene, J gene, CDR3 length, V gene. D genes are given only for firm matches.

CDR3 protein: CASSPLGTTYEQYF
CDR3 DNA: TGTGCCAGCTCACCACTCGGGACAACCTACGAGCAGTACTTC
D gene: NA
J gene: TRBJ2-7
CDR3 length: 14
V gene: TRBV18

CDR3 protein: CATGQDNSPLHF
CDR3 DNA: TGTGCCACCGGGCAGGATAATTCACCCCTCCACTTT
D gene: NA
J gene: TRBJ1-6
CDR3 length: 12
V gene: TRBV2

CDR3 protein: CASSQQGGNTEAFF
CDR3 DNA: TGTGCCAGCAGCCAACAAGGCGGTAACACTGAAGCTTTCTTT
D gene: NA
J gene: TRBJ1-1
CDR3 length: 14
V gene: TRBV3-1/TRBV3-2

CDR3 protein: CASSSNRGQPEAFF
CDR3 DNA: TGTGCCAGCAGCTCAAACAGGGGGCAGCCTGAAGCTTTCTTT
D gene: TRBD1
J gene: TRBJ1-1
CDR3 length: 14
V gene: TRBV11-2

CDR3 protein: CAFKENGYTF
CDR3 DNA: TGTGCCTTTAAGGAAAATGGCTACACCTTC
D gene: NA
J gene: TRBJ1-2
CDR3 length: 10
V gene: TRBV30

CDR3 protein: CASSFENRWDRGTGELFF
CDR3 DNA: TGCGCCAGCAGCTTCGAAAACCGATGGGACAGGGGCACCGGGGAGCTGTTTTTT
D gene: TRBD1
J gene: TRBJ2-2
CDR3 length: 18
V gene: TRBV5-1

CDR3 protein: CASSQVETGKLEQYF
CDR3 DNA: TGTGCCAGCAGCCAAGTCGAGACAGGGAAGCTCGAGCAGTACTTC
D gene: TRBD1
J gene: TRBJ2-7
CDR3 length: 15
V gene: TRBV3-1/TRBV3-2

CDR3 protein: CASSLVGDRASGYTF
CDR3 DNA: TGTGCCAGCAGCTTAGTTGGGGACAGGGCCTCTGGCTACACCTTC
D gene: TRBD1
J gene: TRBJ1-2
CDR3 length: 15
V gene: TRBV7-2

CDR3 protein: CATSREREYGYTF
CDR3 DNA: TGTGCCACCAGCAGAGAAAGGGAATATGGCTACACCTTC
D gene: NA
J gene: TRBJ1-2
CDR3 length: 13
V gene: TRBV15

CDR3 protein: CASSLAGGGYNEQFF
CDR3 DNA: TGTGCCAGCAGCTTGGCCGGGGGAGGGTACAATGAGCAGTTCTTC
D gene: TRBD2
J gene: TRBJ2-1
CDR3 length: 15
V gene: TRBV5-5

CDR3 protein: CASSPGQLYGYTF
CDR3 DNA: TGTGCCAGCAGCCCCGGACAGCTCTATGGCTACACCTTC
D gene: NA
J gene: TRBJ1-2
CDR3 length: 13
V gene: TRBV6-5

CDR3 protein: CASTRTSGGRETQYF
CDR3 DNA: TGTGCCAGCACCCGGACTAGCGGGGGCCGAGAGACCCAGTACTTC
D gene: TRBD2
J gene: TRBJ2-5
CDR3 length: 15
V gene: TRBV6-5

CDR3 protein: CASSPGAGYGYTF
CDR3 DNA: TGTGCCAGCTCACCAGGAGCGGGCTATGGCTACACCTTC
D gene: NA
J gene: TRBJ1-2
CDR3 length: 13
V gene: TRBV18

CDR3 protein: CASSLGPANTEAFF
CDR3 DNA: TGCGCCAGCAGCTTGGGGCCGGCGAACACTGAAGCTTTCTTT
D gene: NA
J gene: TRBJ1-1
CDR3 length: 14
V gene: TRBV5-1

CDR3 protein: CASSLGAGGGTEAFF
CDR3 DNA: TGTGCCAGCAGCTTAGGCGCAGGGGGAGGGACTGAAGCTTTCTTT
D gene: TRBD1
J gene: TRBJ1-1
CDR3 length: 15
V gene: TRBV11-3

CDR3 protein: CASSHVRGGYNSPLHF
CDR3 DNA: TGTGCCAGCAGCCACGTCCGGGGTGGGTATAATTCACCCCTCCACTTT
D gene: NA
J gene: TRBJ1-6
CDR3 length: 16
V gene: TRBV7-9